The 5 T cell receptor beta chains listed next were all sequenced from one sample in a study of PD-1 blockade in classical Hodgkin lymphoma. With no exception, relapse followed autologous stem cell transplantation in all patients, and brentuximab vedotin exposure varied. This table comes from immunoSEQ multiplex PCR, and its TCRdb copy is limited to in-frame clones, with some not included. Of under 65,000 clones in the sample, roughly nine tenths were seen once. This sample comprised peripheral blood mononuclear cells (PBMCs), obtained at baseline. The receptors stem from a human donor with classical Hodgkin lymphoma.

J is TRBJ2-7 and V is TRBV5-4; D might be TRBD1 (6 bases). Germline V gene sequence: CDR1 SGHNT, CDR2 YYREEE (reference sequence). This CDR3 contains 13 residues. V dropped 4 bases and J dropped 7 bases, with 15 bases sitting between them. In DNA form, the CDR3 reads TGTGCCAGCAGCATCTTTCAGGGGTGGGAGCAGTACTTC. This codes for CASSIFQGWEQYF.

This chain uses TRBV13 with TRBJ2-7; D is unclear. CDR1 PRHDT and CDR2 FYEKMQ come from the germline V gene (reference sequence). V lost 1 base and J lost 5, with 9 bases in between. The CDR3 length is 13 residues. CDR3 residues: CASSLVGRNEQYF. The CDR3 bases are TGTGCCAGCAGCTTAGTAGGCAGGAACGAGCAGTACTTC.

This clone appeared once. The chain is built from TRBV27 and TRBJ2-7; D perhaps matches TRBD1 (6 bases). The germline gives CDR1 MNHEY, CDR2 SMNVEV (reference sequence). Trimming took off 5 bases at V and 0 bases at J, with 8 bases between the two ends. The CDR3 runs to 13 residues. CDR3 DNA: TGTGCCAGCAGTCAGGGGCTCTCCTACGAGCAGTACTTC. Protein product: CASSQGLSYEQYF.

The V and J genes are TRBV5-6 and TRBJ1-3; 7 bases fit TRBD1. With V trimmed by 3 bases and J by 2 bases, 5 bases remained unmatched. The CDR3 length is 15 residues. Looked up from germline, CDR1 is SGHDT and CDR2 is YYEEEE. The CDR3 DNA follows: TGTGCCAGCAGCTCTCTTCAGGGGGCTGGAAACACCATATATTTT. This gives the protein CASSSLQGAGNTIYF. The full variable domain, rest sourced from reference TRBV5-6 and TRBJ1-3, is DAGVTQSPTHLIKTRGQQVTLRCSPKSGHDTVSWYQQALGQGPQFIFQYYEEEERQRGNFPDRFSGHQFPNYSSELNVNALLLGDSALYLCASSSLQGAGNTIYFGEGSWLTVV.

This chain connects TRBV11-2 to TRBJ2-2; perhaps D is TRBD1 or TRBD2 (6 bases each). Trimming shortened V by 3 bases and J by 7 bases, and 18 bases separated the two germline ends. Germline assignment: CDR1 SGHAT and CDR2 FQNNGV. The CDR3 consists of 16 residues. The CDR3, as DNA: TGTGCCAGCAGCTTCCCCGGGGGCCTAGGGGTCGGGGAGCTGTTTTTT. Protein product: CASSFPGGLGVGELFF.